The next 20 T cell receptor beta chains were all read from a single sample in a study of T cell changes during pregnancy in multiple sclerosis. Sequencing was performed with immunoSEQ multiplex PCR; in TCRdb, only in-frame clones are kept and a portion is missing. The sample has roughly 70,000 clones; 92% are singletons. Sequencing used peripheral blood, obtained in the third trimester of pregnancy. The receptors here all came from a female donor in good health, enrolled as a control in a pregnancy study.

The chain carries TRBV9 and TRBJ2-3, with no clear D. V lost 0 bases and J lost 3, with 8 bases in between. The CDR3 extends over 14 amino acids. Germline lookup yields CDR1 SGDLS and CDR2 YYNGEE. CDR3: CASSVGPTTDTQYF. The CDR3 bases are TGTGCCAGCAGCGTAGGTCCAACAACAGATACGCAGTATTTT.

The chain uses TRBV4-3 and TRBJ1-6; 9 bases map to TRBD1. The CDR3 loop spans 16 amino acids. Trimming at V came to 1 base and at J to 5 bases, leaving 3 bases not matched to a gene. Germline V gives CDR1 LGHNA, CDR2 YSLEER. The CDR3 reads CASSQGGQGHNSPLHF. The DNA of the CDR3 is TGCGCCAGCAGCCAAGGGGGACAGGGTCATAATTCACCCCTCCACTTT.

The chain recombines TRBV6-5 with TRBJ2-3; 9 bases line up with TRBD2. This CDR3 has 15 amino acids. V shed 5 bases, J shed 1 base, and the junction held 4 bases outside the gene matches. CDR1 and CDR2 from the germline V gene are MNHEY and SVGAGI. The CDR3 reads CASSAPSGGTDTQYF. The CDR3 bases are TGTGCCAGCAGTGCCCCTAGCGGGGGCACAGATACGCAGTATTTT.

The chain is built from TRBV7-9 and TRBJ2-3; perhaps TRBD1 as D (5 bases). The CDR3 runs to 13 residues. Trimming took off 1 base at V and 10 bases at J, with 12 bases between the two ends. The germline V gene encodes CDR1 SEHNR and CDR2 FQNEAQ (reference sequence). CDR3 region: CASSLGVQGPQYF. The CDR3 nucleotides are TGTGCCAGCAGCTTAGGCGTGCAGGGTCCGCAGTATTTT.

This chain uses TRBV2 with TRBJ1-1; TRBD1 might be the D (5 bases). The CDR3 covers 17 residues. Trimming removed 6 bases at V and 2 bases at J, with 22 bases between. From germline, CDR1 is SNHLY and CDR2 FYNNEI. CDR3 nucleotides: TGTGCCAGCAGACTCAGAGGGGTGGGCGGGAGAAACACTGAAGCTTTCTTT. It is translated as CASRLRGVGGRNTEAFF.

The chain couples TRBV7-6 to TRBJ2-6; D may be TRBD1 (6 bases). V lost 5 bases and J lost 3, with 11 bases in between. Germline assignment: CDR1 SGHVS and CDR2 FNYEAQ. The CDR3 consists of 15 residues. The CDR3 DNA reads TGTGCCAGCAGCCACAGGGACGGTGGGGCCAACGTCCTGACTTTC. Encoded protein: CASSHRDGGANVLTF. The full variable domain, with the rest looked up from reference TRBV7-6 and TRBJ2-6, is GAGVSQSPRYKVTKRGQDVALRCDPISGHVSLYWYRQALGQGPEFLTYFNYEAQQDKSGLPNDRFSAERPEGSISTLTIQRTEQRDSAMYRCASSHRDGGANVLTFGAGSRLTVL.

The gene calls are TRBV27 and TRBJ1-5; D gene ambiguous. This CDR3 contains 14 residues. V lost 0 bases to trimming and J lost 10 bases, with 13 bases between them. Germline values: CDR1 MNHEY, CDR2 SMNVEV (reference sequence). The CDR3, as DNA: TGTGCCAGCAGTTTATCGTTTACTTCGGGACCCCAGCATTTT. Its protein is CASSLSFTSGPQHF.

V gene TRBV7-3 combines with J gene TRBJ2-2, with D perhaps matching TRBD2 (5 bases). Germline assignment: CDR1 SGHTA and CDR2 FQGTGA. This CDR3 is built from 14 residues. With 4 bases removed from V and 0 bases from J, the gap between germline ends came to 6 bases. The CDR3 protein is CASSSDSNTGELFF. The CDR3 DNA is TGTGCCAGCAGCTCGGACTCGAACACCGGGGAGCTGTTTTTT.

The chain combines TRBV5-6 with TRBJ2-1; TRBD1 matches at 12 bases. The CDR3 loop spans 17 amino acids. Germline trimming cut 4 bases from V and 9 bases from J; bases unmatched to any gene: 14. Germline loops: CDR1 SGHDT, CDR2 YYEEEE. The CDR3 DNA reads TGTGCCAGCAGCCCCCTAGGGACAGGGGGCAGTATAGGTGAGCAGTTCTTC. Its protein is CASSPLGTGGSIGEQFF.

The chain carries TRBV9 and TRBJ1-2, with D possibly matching TRBD1 (6 bases). Trimming removed 4 bases at V and 2 bases at J, with 12 bases between. Germline lookup yields CDR1 SGDLS and CDR2 YYNGEE. There are 14 residues in the CDR3. The CDR3 nucleotides read TGTGCCAGCAGCCCATACCAGGGGAACTATGGCTACACCTTC. The encoded protein is CASSPYQGNYGYTF.

The chain carries TRBV10-1 and TRBJ2-1; the D is unclear. Germline loops: CDR1 WNHNN, CDR2 SYGVQD (reference sequence). Deletions cut 2 bases from V and 7 bases from J, with 9 bases between. The CDR3 is 13 amino acids. The CDR3 DNA is TGCGCCAGCAGTGAGAGACTCGGGAATGAGCAGTTCTTC. It translates to CASSERLGNEQFF.

This chain links TRBV7-8 with TRBJ2-2; a weak D match, TRBD2 (5 bases). This CDR3 comprises 13 residues. Trimming took 0 bases from V and 6 from J, leaving 5 bases between them. Germline V lookup: CDR1 SGHVS, CDR2 FQNEAQ. CDR3 coding DNA: TGTGCCAGCAGCTTAGCGGGAGCCGGGGAGCTGTTTTTT. Amino acid sequence: CASSLAGAGELFF.

V and J are TRBV6-6 and TRBJ1-6; D is perhaps TRBD1 (5 bases). CDR1 is MNHNY, CDR2 SVGAGI, per germline (reference sequence). This CDR3 is 15 amino acids long. V was trimmed by 5 bases and J by 6 bases, leaving 14 bases between them. The CDR3 sequence is CASSQLGGSNSPLHF. The CDR3 DNA reads TGTGCCAGCAGTCAACTGGGGGGATCTAATTCACCCCTCCACTTT.

The rearrangement uses TRBV2 and TRBJ2-1; D is ambiguous. The V gene's germline CDR1 is SNHLY and CDR2 FYNNEI. This CDR3 comprises 11 residues. The V end lost 8 bases, the J end lost 9 bases, and 11 bases lay between the germline ends. The CDR3 spells CASGVRGEQFF. In DNA form, the CDR3 reads TGTGCCAGCGGAGTGAGAGGTGAGCAGTTCTTC.

The chain uses TRBV9 and TRBJ2-7, with 9 positions matching TRBD2. V lost 6 bases to trimming and J lost 2 bases; unmatched junction nucleotides: 3. CDR1 and CDR2 (germline): SGDLS, YYNGEE. The CDR3 spans 13 residues. The CDR3 sequence is CASNPSGAYEQYF. Written as DNA, the CDR3 is TGTGCCAGCAACCCTAGCGGGGCCTACGAGCAGTACTTC.

The genes are TRBV5-8 and TRBJ2-5; TRBD2 matches 12 bases. V lost 3 bases, J lost 3 bases, and 9 bases stayed unmatched. The CDR3 loop spans 17 amino acids. CDR1 and CDR2 (germline): SGHTS, YDEGEE. The CDR3 DNA follows: TGTGCCAGCAGCTACGGCTCCCTAGCGGGGGGGGAAGAGACCCAGTACTTC. This encodes CASSYGSLAGGEETQYF.

The chain employs TRBV25-1 and TRBJ1-2, with D tentatively TRBD1 (6 bases). Between the trimmed V and J ends, which lost 10 bases and 6 bases, there was a span of 21 bases. The CDR3 has 14 residues. Per germline, CDR1 MGHDK and CDR2 SYGVNS. CDR3 DNA sequence: TGTGCCACCTCCTCGACAGGCGGCCCTCATGGCTACACCTTC. It is translated as CATSSTGGPHGYTF.

This clone was detected only once. The chain is built from TRBV18 and TRBJ1-1; maybe TRBD1 (5 bases). CDR1 is KGHSH, CDR2 LQKENI, per germline. V lost 6 bases and J lost 3, with 17 bases in between. The CDR3 is 15 residues long. The CDR3 bases are TGTGCCAGCTCCGACACCGGGGGAGTCGACACTGAAGCTTTCTTT. As protein: CASSDTGGVDTEAFF.

In this sample, this clone turned up once. The CDR3 reads CASSQDGRGRETQYF. In DNA form, the CDR3 reads TGCGCCAGCAGCCAAGATGGCAGGGGGCGAGAGACCCAGTACTTC. The chain links TRBV4-1 to TRBJ2-5; TRBD1 aligns across 8 bases. Germline V gene data show CDR1 as MGHRA and CDR2 as YSYEKL. This CDR3 has 15 amino acids. Trimming cost V 0 bases and J 4 bases; bases outside gene matches: 4.

The V call is TRBV7-3, the J call TRBJ2-1, with 9 positions matching TRBD1. The J segment lost 10 bases and the V segment lost 5 bases, leaving 9 bases of the junction unmatched. The germline V gene encodes CDR1 SGHTA and CDR2 FQGTGA. The CDR3 has 14 amino acids. The CDR3 DNA reads TGTGCCAGCAGCCACCCAACAGGGGGCAAAGAGCAGTTCTTC. This gives the protein CASSHPTGGKEQFF.